Listed below are T cell receptor beta chains from one sample, sequenced in a study of Graves' ophthalmopathy and Graves' hyperthyroidism. From the multiplex PCR reads, TCRdb called clonotypes with MiXCR, one entry per CDR3 protein. The sample includes some 1.1 million distinct CDR3 sequences, about 35% of them seen just once. Sequencing was done on a sample of peripheral blood or thyroid tissue (not recorded which). These receptors all stem from an adult man with Graves' hyperthyroidism. CDR3s include the opening cysteine and the closing phenylalanine or tryptophan. The D gene is left open where the match is weak. Expanded clones are given a class, and other clones once, few, many or no size at all.

abundance | j_gene | v_gene | d_gene | len | CDR3nt | CDR3aa
- | TRBJ2-3 | TRBV10-3 | TRBD1 | 14 | TGTGCCATCAGTGAGGCAGGGGGAGCGGATACGCAGTATTTT | CAISEAGGADTQYF
many | TRBJ1-1 | TRBV7-9 | - | 11 | TGTGCCAGCACCTTGACTACTGAAGCTTTCTTT | CASTLTTEAFF
many | TRBJ1-6 | TRBV7-3 | - | 14 | TGTGCCAGCAGTTCTAACGCGGGGAATTCACCCCTCCACTTT | CASSSNAGNSPLHF
many | TRBJ2-7 | TRBV10-3 | - | 16 | TGTGCCATCAGTGAGCCCACCCACCCGCAGGGCCACAAGCAGTACTTC | CAISEPTHPQGHKQYF
- | TRBJ2-5 | TRBV2 | - | 15 | TGTGCCAGCAGGGTGACAGCCGGGACTCAAGAGACCCAGTACTTC | CASRVTAGTQETQYF
many | TRBJ1-2 | TRBV20-1 | - | 13 | TGCAGTGCTGACCAGGGATCGGTGCGGGGCTACACCTTC | CSADQGSVRGYTF
- | TRBJ2-7 | TRBV20-1 | TRBD1 | 15 | TGCAGTGCTAGGGACAGGGACAGGGGTACCGGGGAGCAGTACTTC | CSARDRDRGTGEQYF
once | TRBJ2-7 | TRBV7-9 | - | 12 | TGTGCCAGCAGCTTGTCGTATGGAGAGCAGTACTTC | CASSLSYGEQYF
- | TRBJ1-4 | TRBV5-5 | - | 15 | TGTGCCAGCAGTCGCCGGGGTGACGTTGTGGGGGGACTGTTTTTT | CASSRRGDVVGGLFF
many | TRBJ2-7 | TRBV9 | - | 13 | TGTGCCAGCAGCGCGGACAACTCCTACGAGCAGTACTTC | CASSADNSYEQYF
once | TRBJ2-6 | TRBV28 | - | 15 | TGTGCCAGCAGGAACACAGGGTTTGGGGCCAACGTCCTGACTTTC | CASRNTGFGANVLTF
- | TRBJ2-7 | TRBV2 | - | 13 | TGTGCCATCAGTGCGCAGGTCACCTACGAGCAGTACTTC | CAISAQVTYEQYF
many | TRBJ2-7 | TRBV7-8 | TRBD2 | 18 | TGTGCCAGCAGCTTAACCCTAGCGGGAGTAAGAGCGTCCTACGAGCAGTACTTC | CASSLTLAGVRASYEQYF
few | TRBJ1-6 | TRBV6-5 | TRBD1 | 16 | TGTGCCAGCAGTTTCCGACAGGGGGTTGGTAATTCACCCCTCCACTTT | CASSFRQGVGNSPLHF
- | TRBJ1-2 | TRBV29-1 | - | 12 | TGCAGCTTGGCCGAGGCAAGGAACGGCTACACCTTC | CSLAEARNGYTF
- | TRBJ1-5 | TRBV6-5 | - | 14 | TGTGCCAGCAGTGAAGCCCATAGGAATCAGCCCCAGCATTTT | CASSEAHRNQPQHF
- | TRBJ1-5 | TRBV7-2 | - | 18 | TGTGCCAGCAGCTCAATTCTCGCGGTAGGGCGGGGGGATCAGCCCCAGCATTTT | CASSSILAVGRGDQPQHF
- | TRBJ2-7 | TRBV6-2/TRBV6-3 | TRBD1 | 16 | TGTGCCAGCAGTTCCCGAAAAGTAGGGACAGCTGGGGAGCAGTACTTC | CASSSRKVGTAGEQYF
few | TRBJ1-4 | TRBV7-2 | TRBD1 | 17 | TGTGCCAGCAGCCTGGGAGAGACTACAGGGGTGGATGAAAAACTGTTTTTT | CASSLGETTGVDEKLFF
many | TRBJ1-5 | TRBV15 | TRBD1 | 13 | TGTGCCACAGGACAGGGCCGCAATCAGCCCCAGCATTTT | CATGQGRNQPQHF
- | TRBJ2-2 | TRBV9 | - | 19 | TGTGCCAGCAGCGCCGCATCTTGGGCGACAGTAGACGCCACCGGGGAGCTGTTTTTT | CASSAASWATVDATGELFF
many | TRBJ1-5 | TRBV6-6 | - | 15 | TGTGCCAGCCGGGGGCAACTGAATAGCAATCAGCCCCAGCATTTT | CASRGQLNSNQPQHF
few | TRBJ1-6 | TRBV7-2 | - | 14 | TGTGCCAGCAGATTAGGGGTCTTTAATTCACCCCTCCACTTT | CASRLGVFNSPLHF
many | TRBJ2-7 | TRBV29-1 | - | 12 | TGCAGCGCTCTAGATGGCCCCTACGAGCAGTACTTC | CSALDGPYEQYF
- | TRBJ2-7 | TRBV20-1 | - | 15 | - | CSAPTVWASGSHAYF
- | TRBJ2-5 | TRBV12-5 | TRBD1 | 14 | TGTGCTAGTGGTTTAGGGACAGGGCTCGGGACCCAGTACTTC | CASGLGTGLGTQYF
few | TRBJ1-6 | TRBV18 | - | 13 | TGTGCCAGCTCACGCGAACAGGGAACACCCCTCCACTTT | CASSREQGTPLHF
- | TRBJ1-1 | TRBV6-5 | TRBD1 | 13 | TGTGCCAGCACATCCACAGGGGGCACTGAAGCTTTCTTT | CASTSTGGTEAFF
many | TRBJ1-5 | TRBV20-1 | - | 14 | TGCAGTGCTAGAGATCCAGGACGCAATCAGCCCCAGCATTTT | CSARDPGRNQPQHF
- | TRBJ2-7 | TRBV5-4 | - | 15 | TGTGCCAACAGCTTCGGCGCGACGGCGATCTACGAGCAGTACTTC | CANSFGATAIYEQYF
many | TRBJ2-5 | TRBV20-1 | - | 13 | TGCAGTGCTAGAACGGGACACAAAGAGACCCAGTACTTC | CSARTGHKETQYF
- | TRBJ2-3 | TRBV10-3 | TRBD2 | 13 | TGTGCCATCAGTGAGTCGGGGGGGGATACGCAGTATTTT | CAISESGGDTQYF
few | TRBJ2-7 | TRBV19 | - | 16 | TGTGCCAGTAGTATAGGAGGGGGGACGGCCACCTACGAGCAGTACTTC | CASSIGGGTATYEQYF
- | TRBJ2-2 | TRBV11-1 | - | 14 | TGTGCCAGCAGCTTCAACCCAACGGCCGGGGAGCTGTTTTTT | CASSFNPTAGELFF
many | TRBJ1-1 | TRBV13 | TRBD1 | 16 | TGTGCCAGCAGACTTACAGGGGGCCGCGATACCGCCTCAGCTTTCTTT | CASRLTGGRDTASAFF
once | TRBJ1-2 | TRBV29-1 | - | 14 | TGCAGCTTTGGACAGCCTGCACGAGAAAGGGGCTACACCTTC | CSFGQPARERGYTF
- | TRBJ1-5 | TRBV7-2 | - | 16 | TGTGCCAGCAGTTTTCGGGGAGGGGGGGGTGGCCAGCCCCAGCATTTT | CASSFRGGGGGQPQHF
few | TRBJ2-7 | TRBV13 | - | 14 | TGTGCCAGCAGCGTTGGACGGGGGTTCTACGAGCAGTACTTC | CASSVGRGFYEQYF
many | TRBJ2-7 | TRBV7-9 | - | 14 | TGTGCCAGCAGCCGGGACGGGCCCACCTACGAGCAGTACTTC | CASSRDGPTYEQYF
- | TRBJ1-4 | TRBV9 | - | 14 | TGTGCCAGCAGCGTAGTACCTAGTGGGGGAAAACTGTTTTTT | CASSVVPSGGKLFF
- | TRBJ1-6 | TRBV5-8 | TRBD1 | 16 | TGTGCCAGCAGACCACAGGGGGCCCAAGGGTCTTCACCCCTCCACTTT | CASRPQGAQGSSPLHF
- | TRBJ1-5 | TRBV19 | TRBD1 | 17 | TGTGCCAGTAGTCAATTGGCGGGACAGTTACGCAATCAGCCCCAGCATTTT | CASSQLAGQLRNQPQHF
many | TRBJ1-5 | TRBV2 | - | 14 | TGTGCCAGCAGTGGATCCGGGACGTATCAGCCCCAGCATTTT | CASSGSGTYQPQHF
many | TRBJ1-2 | TRBV20-1 | - | 13 | TGCAGTGCCCCGGGACGATCTAACTATGGCTACACCTTC | CSAPGRSNYGYTF
few | TRBJ1-2 | TRBV20-1 | - | 12 | TGCAGTGCTAGCGGGGGGGGCTATGGCTACACCTTC | CSASGGGYGYTF
many | TRBJ2-5 | TRBV7-8 | - | 13 | TGTGCCAGCAGCTTATCCGTCCAAGAGACCCAGTACTTC | CASSLSVQETQYF
few | TRBJ1-2 | TRBV14 | TRBD1 | 17 | TGTGCCAGCAGCCTTGGGACAGGACCCCGGACTTACTATGGCTACACCTTC | CASSLGTGPRTYYGYTF
many | TRBJ1-2 | TRBV29-1 | TRBD1 | 16 | TGCAGCGTTGACCGGGACAGGGGGCGAGCTAACTATGGCTACACCTTC | CSVDRDRGRANYGYTF
- | TRBJ2-5 | TRBV10-3 | TRBD1 | 17 | TGTGCCAGCAGTACCCGACAGGGGGAAGGTCTACGAGAGACCCAGTACTTC | CASSTRQGEGLRETQYF
many | TRBJ2-2 | TRBV20-1 | - | 10 | TGCAGTGCCGACACAGGGGAGCTGTTTTTT | CSADTGELFF